This is a list of T cell receptor beta chains from one sample in a study of response to subunit inactivated influenza vaccine. MiXCR was run by TCRdb on the RT-PCR reads, yielding one entry per CDR3 protein. The sample has hundreds of thousands of distinct CDR3 sequences; around 15% are singletons. The source material was PBMCs from blood, sampled 14 days before vaccination. These receptors were obtained from a man aged 45-60 years who received an inactivated influenza vaccine. The CDR3 runs from the conserved cysteine through the conserved F or W. D genes are given only for firm matches. Not all rows give a size; the values are once, few, many and, for expanded clones, a class.

j_call d_call clone_size v_call cdr3_nt cdr3_aa
TRBJ1-6 TRBD1 NA TRBV12-3/TRBV12-4 TGTGCCAGCAGTAGGGACAGGCCCAGTTCACCCCTCCACTTT CASSRDRPSSPLHF
TRBJ1-5 NA NA TRBV12-3/TRBV12-4 TGTGCCAGCAGTTTTGGATGGCAGGAGAGCAATCAGCCCCAGCATTTT CASSFGWQESNQPQHF
TRBJ2-2 NA few TRBV11-1 TGTGCCAGCAGCTTAGCGCCACAGGACACCGGGGAGCTGTTTTTT CASSLAPQDTGELFF
TRBJ2-3 TRBD2 NA TRBV4-3 TGCGCCAGCAGCCAGTTACTAGCGGGGGGCACAGATACGCAGTATTTT CASSQLLAGGTDTQYF
TRBJ1-1 NA few TRBV20-1 TGCAGTGCCCCCCATATGAACACTGAAGCTTTCTTT CSAPHMNTEAFF
TRBJ2-5 NA many TRBV15 TGTGCCACCAGCAGAGATAGGGTCGGTTGGGAGACCCAGTACTTC CATSRDRVGWETQYF
TRBJ2-5 TRBD2 NA TRBV7-2 TGTGCCAGCAGCCGAAGCGGGAAAGAGACCCAGTACTTC CASSRSGKETQYF
TRBJ1-3 NA few TRBV7-9 TGTGCCAGCAGCTTAATTGTGGGCTCTGGAAACACCATATATTTT CASSLIVGSGNTIYF
TRBJ2-1 NA NA TRBV6-2/TRBV6-3 TGTGCCAGCAGTTACCTGCAGGTCAGGTACAATGAGCAGTTCTTC CASSYLQVRYNEQFF
TRBJ2-7 NA few TRBV6-2/TRBV6-3 TGTGCCAGCAGTTTCCGGGACAGGGCCGGCGGGAGGGCCTACGAGCAGTACTTC CASSFRDRAGGRAYEQYF
TRBJ2-2 TRBD1 few TRBV6-1 TGTGCCAGCAGACGACAGGGACCTTTTGTCGGGACCGGGGAGCTGTTTTTT CASRRQGPFVGTGELFF
TRBJ2-7 TRBD1 few TRBV13 TGTGCCAGGAGCCCTGAACCGGGGAAGGGACAGGGCCCCCACGAGCAGTACTTC CARSPEPGKGQGPHEQYF
TRBJ1-1 NA NA TRBV9 TGTGCCAGCAGCGTAAGTCCCCTGGGGGGGAACACTGAAGCTTTCTTT CASSVSPLGGNTEAFF
TRBJ1-1 NA many TRBV6-1 TGTGCCAGCAGAACAAGGGGTCTCACTGAAGCTTTCTTT CASRTRGLTEAFF
TRBJ2-2 NA many TRBV28 TGTGCCAGCAGTTTACCATCGAGAGGGCGATCGAACACCGGGGAGCTGTTTTTT CASSLPSRGRSNTGELFF
TRBJ1-5 NA few TRBV6-2/TRBV6-3 TGTGCCAGTTCGGCCAGGCGTCTTAGCAATCAGCCCCAGCATTTT CASSARRLSNQPQHF
TRBJ1-4 NA few TRBV15 TGTGCCACCAGCTGGAGCCGGGACCCACCAGGGGAAAAACTGTTTTTT CATSWSRDPPGEKLFF
TRBJ2-5 TRBD1 many TRBV5-1 TGCGCCAGCAGCGGTGGGACAGCTTTCCAAGAGACCCAGTACTTC CASSGGTAFQETQYF
TRBJ1-1 NA few TRBV20-1 TGCAGTGCTAGAGGACAGGCGAACACTGAAGCTTTCTTT CSARGQANTEAFF
TRBJ2-1 TRBD2 NA TRBV20-1 TGCAGTGCTAGAGATTGGCTAGCGGGTAGCTATGAGCAGTTCTTC CSARDWLAGSYEQFF
TRBJ2-7 NA few TRBV6-5 TGTGCCAGCAGTTACGGGGGGGCCCACGAGCAGTACTTC CASSYGGAHEQYF
TRBJ2-1 NA NA TRBV7-2 TGTGCCAGCAGCTTAGAGGCGGGGAGGTACAATGAGCAGTTCTTC CASSLEAGRYNEQFF
TRBJ2-7 TRBD2 NA TRBV7-2 TGTGCCAGCAGCTTAGCGACAGGACTAGCATACCACGAGCAGTACTTC CASSLATGLAYHEQYF
TRBJ1-4 TRBD1 NA TRBV7-2 TGTGCCAGCAGCCCCTGGGACAGCAATGAAAAACTGTTTTTT CASSPWDSNEKLFF
TRBJ1-6 NA NA TRBV12-3/TRBV12-4 TGTGCCAGCCGCCCTGGGACACTAAATTCACCCCTCCACTTT CASRPGTLNSPLHF
TRBJ2-7 TRBD2 once TRBV6-5 TGTGCCAGCAGCCCGGGACTAGCGGGGGGGCCTGTGGGCGAGCAGTACTTC CASSPGLAGGPVGEQYF
TRBJ2-1 NA NA TRBV18 TGTGCCAGCTCACCACCAGCAGATTACAATGAGCAGTTCTTC CASSPPADYNEQFF
TRBJ2-3 NA NA TRBV6-1 TGTGCCAGCGGTAGGACGCTAAGCGGACCCACAGATACGCAGTATTTT CASGRTLSGPTDTQYF
TRBJ2-7 NA many TRBV30 TGTGCCTGGAGTGTCGGGCAGGGACCCTACGAGCAGTACTTC CAWSVGQGPYEQYF
TRBJ2-3 TRBD2 many TRBV20-1 TGCAGTGCTTTCCCGACTAGCGGCACAGATACGCAGTATTTT CSAFPTSGTDTQYF
TRBJ2-1 NA NA TRBV5-1 TGCGCCAGCAGCTCCCTGTTGAGGGGCGATGAGCAGTTCTTC CASSSLLRGDEQFF
TRBJ2-7 TRBD1 NA TRBV29-1 TGCAGCGTCAAAGCCGGGACAGGGTCTAATGAGCAGTACTTC CSVKAGTGSNEQYF
TRBJ2-1 TRBD1 NA TRBV9 TGTGCCAGCAGCGATCCGGGACAGGGAAGGTATGAGCAGTTCTTC CASSDPGQGRYEQFF
TRBJ2-5 NA many TRBV11-2 TGTGCCAGTAGTGGGGGGAGCATGGAGACCCAGTACTTC CASSGGSMETQYF
TRBJ1-2 NA NA TRBV5-1 TGCGCCAGCAGCTTGGGGAAAGCGAACTATGGCTACACCTTC CASSLGKANYGYTF
TRBJ1-5 TRBD1 few TRBV6-2/TRBV6-3 TGTGCCAGCACGGACAGGGGATTTAGCAATCAGCCCCAGCATTTT CASTDRGFSNQPQHF
TRBJ2-7 TRBD2 many TRBV29-1 TGCAGCGTCAAAGGGGACTACCGGAGCTCCTACGAGCAGTACTTC CSVKGDYRSSYEQYF